The T cell receptor beta chain described here comes from a study of T cell changes during pregnancy in multiple sclerosis. Germline V CDR1 and CDR2: LNHDA, SQIVND (reference sequence). The CDR3 is 14 residues long. Trimming shortened V by 5 bases and J by 2 bases, and 13 bases separated the two germline ends. The protocol was immunoSEQ multiplex PCR, while the TCRdb copy is restricted to in-frame clones and leaves out a portion. This sample has fewer than 100,000 clones, with around 89% found just once. J is TRBJ2-7 and V is TRBV19; possible D gene TRBD2, 6 bases. This TCR was recovered from a female donor with multiple sclerosis, enrolled in a pregnancy study. This sample comprised peripheral blood, obtained before pregnancy. The CDR3 here is CASSSQLATYEQYF. The CDR3 region has the DNA TGTGCCAGTAGTTCCCAACTAGCAACCTACGAGCAGTACTTC.